The 13 T cell receptor beta chains below come from one sample, sequenced in a study of OX40 agonist ivuxolimab in advanced cancers. Data came from immunoSEQ multiplex PCR; TCRdb stores just in-frame clones and leaves some out. The data show around 26,000 clones, roughly 90% seen once. Sequenced here: CD4+ or CD8+ T cells sorted from blood, sampled in a trial of the OX40 agonist ivuxolimab. The receptors were sampled from an adult with an advanced solid tumor such as melanoma, head and neck, liver or kidney cancer.

This clone appeared once. The chain joins TRBV5-6 to TRBJ2-7, with D perhaps matching TRBD1 (5 bases). The CDR3 covers 14 residues. Trimming took 5 bases from V and 4 from J, leaving 16 bases between them. Germline-derived CDR1 and CDR2 are SGHDT and YYEEEE. In DNA form, the CDR3 reads TGTGCCAGCAGTGAATGGGGCCCCGATTACGAGCAGTACTTC. It is translated as CASSEWGPDYEQYF.

The chain links TRBV6-6 to TRBJ1-1, with TRBD1 identical over 10 bases. In germline, CDR1 is MNHNY, CDR2 SVGAGI (reference sequence). V was clipped by 6 bases and J by 5 bases; unmatched bases: 6. The CDR3 runs to 14 residues. The CDR3 is CASRDDRGRTEAFF. CDR3 sequence (DNA): TGTGCCAGCAGGGACGACAGGGGGCGGACTGAAGCTTTCTTT.

The chain links TRBV6-5 to TRBJ2-7; a possible D gene is TRBD1 (5 bases). V lost 2 bases, J lost 2 bases, and 7 bases lay in between. The germline gives CDR1 MNHEY, CDR2 SVGAGI. The CDR3 consists of 13 residues. CDR3 loop: CASSYGAPYEQYF. The CDR3 DNA is TGTGCCAGCAGTTACGGGGCACCCTACGAGCAGTACTTC.

The chain links TRBV18 to TRBJ2-7, with D possibly being TRBD2 (6 bases). This CDR3 is built from 12 residues. Between the trimmed V and J ends, which lost 3 bases and 4 bases, there was a span of 7 bases. The germline V gene encodes CDR1 KGHSH and CDR2 LQKENI. The CDR3 DNA reads as TGTGCCAGCTCACCGGAGGGGTACGAGCAGTACTTC. Translating it yields CASSPEGYEQYF.

This clone came up once. The chain uses TRBV6-6 and TRBJ2-1; TRBD2 aligns across 8 bases. The CDR3 is 15 residues long. The junction had 15 bases not matched to a gene; V was cut back by 7 bases and J by 10 bases. The germline gives CDR1 MNHNY, CDR2 SVGAGI (reference sequence). In nucleotides, the CDR3 is TGTGCCAGCATTAACACCGGGACTAGGGGCGGGGAGCAGTTCTTC. Residues: CASINTGTRGGEQFF.

The chain has TRBV4-1 and TRBJ2-2, with D possibly TRBD2 on 6 matching bases. Germline V gives CDR1 MGHRA, CDR2 YSYEKL. Trimming removed 4 bases at V and 6 bases at J, with 12 bases between. This CDR3 has 14 amino acids. This CDR3 reads CASSRTTRPGELFF. DNA for the CDR3: TGCGCCAGCAGCCGCACGACTAGACCCGGGGAGCTGTTTTTT.

V is TRBV15 and J is TRBJ2-3, with no clear D. Germline V gene data show CDR1 as LNHNV and CDR2 as YYDKDF (reference sequence). This CDR3 has 18 amino acids. The ends were cut back, 6 bases at V and 4 bases at J, with 26 bases in the middle. CDR3: CATSKRPAALDGADTQYF. The CDR3 nucleotides are TGTGCCACCAGTAAGAGGCCCGCGGCCCTCGATGGGGCAGATACGCAGTATTTT.

The chain combines TRBV5-1 with TRBJ2-7; tentatively, D is TRBD1 (6 bases). Germline CDR1 and CDR2: SGHRS and YFSETQ. The length of the CDR3 is 16 residues. The ends were cut back, 3 bases at V and 0 bases at J, with 16 bases in the middle. The CDR3 region has the DNA TGCGCCAGCAGCTCCCTATATGACAGGAGCTCCTACGAGCAGTACTTC. This codes for CASSSLYDRSSYEQYF. Full variable domain (remainder filled in from reference TRBV5-1 and TRBJ2-7): KAGVTQTPRYLIKTRGQQVTLSCSPISGHRSVSWYQQTPGQGLQFLFEYFSETQRNKGNFPGRFSGRQFSNSRSEMNVSTLELGDSALYLCASSSLYDRSSYEQYFGPGTRLTVT.

This chain links TRBV4-1 with TRBJ2-1, with 10 bases lining up with TRBD1. V shed 5 bases, J shed 5 bases, and the junction held 3 bases outside the gene matches. Germline CDR1 reads MGHRA; CDR2 reads YSYEKL. The CDR3 runs 14 residues. CDR3 sequence reads: CASSWTGGNNEQFF. CDR3 nucleotides: TGCGCCAGCAGCTGGACAGGGGGTAACAATGAGCAGTTCTTC.

CDR3 residues: CASSAYEQYF. The CDR3 DNA sequence: TGTGCCAGCAGTGCCTACGAGCAGTACTTC. The chain couples TRBV28 to TRBJ2-7; D remains ambiguous. This CDR3 contains 10 residues. Germline-derived CDR1 and CDR2 are MDHEN and SYDVKM. The germline V and J ends were trimmed by 5 bases and 2 bases, with 1 base remaining between them.

The chain employs TRBV27 and TRBJ1-1; unclear D gene. Trimming removed 4 bases from V and 3 bases from J, with 15 bases in between. The CDR3 spans 15 residues. Germline V gives CDR1 MNHEY, CDR2 SMNVEV (reference sequence). CDR3 DNA sequence: TGTGCCAGCAGTTCTCCCTTAAGGAGGGACACTGAAGCTTTCTTT. Protein sequence: CASSSPLRRDTEAFF.

This rearrangement joins TRBV4-3 to TRBJ2-3, with D possibly matching TRBD2 (5 bases). Germline V gene sequence: CDR1 LGHNA, CDR2 YSLEER. This CDR3 region has 13 residues. The ends were cut back, 0 bases at V and 9 bases at J, with 10 bases in the middle. CDR3 bases: TGCGCCAGCAGCCAAGAAGTCTCGGGGACGCAGTATTTT. This codes for CASSQEVSGTQYF.

This chain uses TRBV19 with TRBJ1-2; 10 nucleotides align to TRBD1. The CDR3 is 15 residues long. The ends lost 1 base at V and 7 bases at J; junction bases unmatched: 6. Per the germline V gene, CDR1 is LNHDA and CDR2 is SQIVND (reference sequence). Here the CDR3 reads CASSIGDRGVGGYTF. Here the CDR3 DNA reads TGTGCCAGTAGTATAGGGGACAGGGGAGTTGGTGGCTACACCTTC.